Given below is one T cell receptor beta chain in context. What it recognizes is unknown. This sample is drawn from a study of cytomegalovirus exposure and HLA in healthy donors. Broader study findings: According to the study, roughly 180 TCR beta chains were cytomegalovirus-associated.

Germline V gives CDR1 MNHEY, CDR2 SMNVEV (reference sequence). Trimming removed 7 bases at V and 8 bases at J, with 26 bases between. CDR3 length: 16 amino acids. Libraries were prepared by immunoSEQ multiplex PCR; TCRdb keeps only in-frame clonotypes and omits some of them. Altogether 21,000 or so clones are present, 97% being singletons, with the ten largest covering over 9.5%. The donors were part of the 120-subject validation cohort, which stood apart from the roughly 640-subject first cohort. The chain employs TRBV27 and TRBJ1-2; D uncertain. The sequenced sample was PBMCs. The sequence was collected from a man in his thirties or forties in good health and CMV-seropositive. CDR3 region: CASNPRRAGGSRGYTF. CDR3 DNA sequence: TGTGCCAGCAATCCCCGGAGGGCGGGAGGGAGTCGGGGCTACACCTTC.